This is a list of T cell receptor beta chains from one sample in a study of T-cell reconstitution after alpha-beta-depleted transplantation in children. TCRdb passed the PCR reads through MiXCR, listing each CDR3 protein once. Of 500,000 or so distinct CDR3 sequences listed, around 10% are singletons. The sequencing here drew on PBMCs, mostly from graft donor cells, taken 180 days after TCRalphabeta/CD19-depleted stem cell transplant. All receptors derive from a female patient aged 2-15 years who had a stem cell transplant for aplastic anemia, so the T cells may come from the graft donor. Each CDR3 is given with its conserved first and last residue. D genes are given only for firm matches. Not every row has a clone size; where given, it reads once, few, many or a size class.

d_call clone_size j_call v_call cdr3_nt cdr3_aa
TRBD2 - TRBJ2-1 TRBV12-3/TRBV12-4 TGTGCCAGCAGTTTAGCCGGACTAGCCTACAATGAGCAGTTCTTC CASSLAGLAYNEQFF
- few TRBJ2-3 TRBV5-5 TGTGCCAGCAGCTTGGGACCCAAGTTCCTGGCAGGGTGGGATACGCAGTATTTT CASSLGPKFLAGWDTQYF
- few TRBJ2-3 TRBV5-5 TGTGCCAGCAGCTACCCGGGAGTCGGGGGAACAGATACGCAGTATTTT CASSYPGVGGTDTQYF
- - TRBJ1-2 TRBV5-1 TGCGCCAGCAGCCAAAAGTGGGATTCCTATGGCTACACCTTC CASSQKWDSYGYTF
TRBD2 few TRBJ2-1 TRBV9 TGTGCCAGCAGCGGACCCCTAGCGGGAGGGCACAACTACAATGAGCAGTTCTTC CASSGPLAGGHNYNEQFF
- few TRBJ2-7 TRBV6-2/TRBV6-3 TGTGCCAGCAGCACTGGACAGACGATCTCCTACGAGCAGTACTTC CASSTGQTISYEQYF
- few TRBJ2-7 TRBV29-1 TGCAGCGTGACGACTAGTGGCTTGTACGAGTACTTC CSVTTSGLYEYF
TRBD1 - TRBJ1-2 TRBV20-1 TGCAGTGCTGGCCCGGTGACAGGGTTAACTAACTATGGCTACACCTTC CSAGPVTGLTNYGYTF
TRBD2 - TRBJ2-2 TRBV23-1 TGCGCCAGGACTAGCGGGAGATTTTTAAGCGGGGAGCTGTTTTTT CARTSGRFLSGELFF
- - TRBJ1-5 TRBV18 TGTGCCAGCTCGTCAAGTCCGGGACATACTCATCAGCCCCAGCATTTT CASSSSPGHTHQPQHF
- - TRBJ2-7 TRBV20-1 TGCAGTGCTAGGTTGACAGGCCGATTTAGCTCCTACGAGCAGTACTTC CSARLTGRFSSYEQYF
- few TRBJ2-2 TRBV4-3 TGCGCCAGCAGCCTCCTGGGGCTGGACACCGGGGAGCTGTTTTTT CASSLLGLDTGELFF
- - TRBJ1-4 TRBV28 TGTGCCAGCAGTTCGGTGGGGCTCTATGAAAAACTGTTTTTT CASSSVGLYEKLFF
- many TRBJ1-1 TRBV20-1 TGCAGTGCTAGAGAGCACAGGGCATCATTTAGCACTGAAGCTTTCTTT CSAREHRASFSTEAFF
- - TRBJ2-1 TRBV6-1 TGTGCCAGCAGCTCCCGATCCGGGGAGGCGAATGAGCAGTTCTTC CASSSRSGEANEQFF
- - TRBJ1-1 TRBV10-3 TGTGCCATCAGAGCGGACAGCGATACTGAAGCTTTCTTT CAIRADSDTEAFF
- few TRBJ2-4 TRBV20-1 TGCAGTGCTAGACATTCACAGGCTCGGAAAAACATTCAGTACTTC CSARHSQARKNIQYF
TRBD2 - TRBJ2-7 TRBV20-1 TGCAGTGCTAGACTAGCGGCCTCCTACGAGCAGTACTTC CSARLAASYEQYF
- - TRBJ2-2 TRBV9 TGTGCCAGCAGCGAGAGAGCGCCGGAGCGGTTGAACACCGGGGAGCTGTTTTTT CASSERAPERLNTGELFF
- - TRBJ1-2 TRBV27 TGTGCCAGCAGTTTATCTGGTGGGGGCAGGGGAGTAATCGGGAACTATGGCTACACCTTC CASSLSGGGRGVIGNYGYTF
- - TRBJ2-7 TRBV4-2 TGTGCCAGCAGCCAAGATTTTGGGGCCAACGAGCAGTACTTC CASSQDFGANEQYF
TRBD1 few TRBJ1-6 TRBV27 TGTGCCAGCAGTCTCGACAGGGGGCCAACCCTGGATTCACCCCTCCACTTT CASSLDRGPTLDSPLHF
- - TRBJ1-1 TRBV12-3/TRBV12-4 TGTGCCCGCAGTTCGGACCTACGGAACACTGAAGCTTTCTTT CARSSDLRNTEAFF
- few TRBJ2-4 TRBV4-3 TGCGCCAGCAGCCAAGTCACTGTCCTCGGGACTGGGAACATTCAGTACTTC CASSQVTVLGTGNIQYF
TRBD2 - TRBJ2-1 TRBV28 TGTGCCAGCAGTTTACGGCGGGAGGGTTACAATGAGCAGTTCTTC CASSLRREGYNEQFF
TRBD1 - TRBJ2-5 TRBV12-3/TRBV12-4 TGTGCCAGCAGTCTAGTAGGGGGCATGGGAGAGACCCAGTACTTC CASSLVGGMGETQYF
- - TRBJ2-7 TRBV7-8 TGTGCCAGCAGCCCAAAAGCGGCAGACTACGAGCAGTACTTC CASSPKAADYEQYF
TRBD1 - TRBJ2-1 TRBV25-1 TGTGCCAGCAGTAGGGACAGGGGGCTACGCTCCTACAATGAGCAGTTCTTC CASSRDRGLRSYNEQFF
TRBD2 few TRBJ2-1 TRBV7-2 TGTGCCAGCAGCTTACAAGCGGGGTACAATGAGCAGTTCTTC CASSLQAGYNEQFF
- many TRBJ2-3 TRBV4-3 TGCGCCAGCAGCCAAGAGGGGCCTCTCACAGATACGCAGTATTTT CASSQEGPLTDTQYF
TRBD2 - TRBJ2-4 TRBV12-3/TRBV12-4 TGTGCCAGCAGTTCTAGCGGGAGGGCCCTGGGCAAAAACATTCAGTACTTC CASSSSGRALGKNIQYF
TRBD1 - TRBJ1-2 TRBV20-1 TGCAGTGCTGCACCGGGACAGGGGGACTATGGCTACACCTTC CSAAPGQGDYGYTF
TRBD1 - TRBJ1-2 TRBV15 TGTGCCTCCGTTCGGACAGGGTCATCTGGCTACACCTTC CASVRTGSSGYTF
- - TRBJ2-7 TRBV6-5 TGTGCCAGCAGTTACCCGAGGGGGGGGGCCTACGAGCAGTACTTC CASSYPRGGAYEQYF
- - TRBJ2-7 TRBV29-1 TGCAGCGTGGACGCGGCAGCCACTGGCGAGCAGTACTTC CSVDAAATGEQYF
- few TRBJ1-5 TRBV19 TGTGCCAGCGACACACAGGGTTATCAGCCCCAGCATTTT CASDTQGYQPQHF
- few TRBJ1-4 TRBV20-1 TGCAGTGCTAGAGAGGGTATTAGGGAAAAACTGTTTTTT CSAREGIREKLFF
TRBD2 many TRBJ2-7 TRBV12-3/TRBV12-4 TGTGCCAGCAGTGCGGGACTAGCGGGCGACGAGCAGTACTTC CASSAGLAGDEQYF
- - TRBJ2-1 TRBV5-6 TGTGCCAGCAGCTCTAGCGCTAGCTCCTACAATGAGCAGTTCTTC CASSSSASSYNEQFF
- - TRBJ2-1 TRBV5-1 TGCGCCAGCAGCAACGGACAGTACAATGAGCAGTTCTTC CASSNGQYNEQFF
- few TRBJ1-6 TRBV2 TGTGCCAGCAGTGAGGACCGAGATAATTCACCCCTCCACTTT CASSEDRDNSPLHF
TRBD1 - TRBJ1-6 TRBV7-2 TGTGCCAGCAGCTTAGTCGGACAGGGGGCACGTTCACCCCTCCACTTT CASSLVGQGARSPLHF